This T cell receptor (beta chain) was recovered during a study of CD8+CD57+ T cells in acquired aplastic anemia. Study as a whole: Mean yield of DNA from sorted CD4+ and CD8+ cells was about 3.2 ug. CD4+ reads averaged roughly 9.8 million in healthy donors.

TCR beta VDJ combinations and CDR3 sequences were profiled from genomic DNA. Each CDR3 protein is one row after TCRdb ran MiXCR on the reads. The repertoire has hundreds of thousands of distinct CDR3 sequences, 65% to 80% of them found once; the top ten carry around 4%. Study-level results: CD8+ Simpson's diversity showed no significant patient-control difference.

This clonotype was counted at least ten times. No antigen is known for it. V shed 4 bases and J 2 bases; nucleotides not matched to a gene: 3. Germline V lookup: CDR1 LGHNA, CDR2 YSLEER. The CDR3 runs to 14 residues. The TCR comes from a human donor in good health, serving as a control. The rearrangement links TRBV4-3 to TRBJ2-3, with TRBD1 identical over 7 bases. The source material was sorted CD4+, CD8+, or CD8+CD57+ T cells (not recorded which) from PBMCs. The CDR3 DNA reads as TGCGCCAGCAGCCCGACAGGGATCACAGATACGCAGTATTTT. Protein product: CASSPTGITDTQYF.